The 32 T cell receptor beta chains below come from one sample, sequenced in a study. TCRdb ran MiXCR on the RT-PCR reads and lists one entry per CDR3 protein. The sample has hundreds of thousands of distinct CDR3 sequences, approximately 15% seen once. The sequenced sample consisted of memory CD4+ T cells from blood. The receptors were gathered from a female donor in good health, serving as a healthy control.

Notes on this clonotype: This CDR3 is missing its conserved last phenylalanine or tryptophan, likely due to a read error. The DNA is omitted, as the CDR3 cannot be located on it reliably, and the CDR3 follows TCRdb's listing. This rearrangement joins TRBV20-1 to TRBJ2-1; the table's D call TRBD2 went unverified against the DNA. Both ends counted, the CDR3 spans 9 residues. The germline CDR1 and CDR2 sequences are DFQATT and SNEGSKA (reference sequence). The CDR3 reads CSTRAARLH.

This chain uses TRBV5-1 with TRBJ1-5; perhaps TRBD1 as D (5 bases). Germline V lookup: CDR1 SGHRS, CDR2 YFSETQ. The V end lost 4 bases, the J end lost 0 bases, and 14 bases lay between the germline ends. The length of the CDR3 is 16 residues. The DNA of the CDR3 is TGCGCCAGCAGCCCGGGACCCAGAGGTAGCAATCAGCCCCAGCATTTT. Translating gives CASSPGPRGSNQPQHF.

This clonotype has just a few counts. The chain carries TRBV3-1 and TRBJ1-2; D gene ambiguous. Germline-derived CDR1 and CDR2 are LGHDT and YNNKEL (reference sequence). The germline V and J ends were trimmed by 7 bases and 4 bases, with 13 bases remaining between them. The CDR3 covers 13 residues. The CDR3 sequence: CASTSNSPYGYTF. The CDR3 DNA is TGTGCCAGCACCTCGAACTCTCCCTATGGCTACACCTTC.

CDR3 in DNA: TGTGCCAGCAGCCAATTCCGGGGTGAGGAAGAAAAACTGTTTTTT. Translating it yields CASSQFRGEEEKLFF. The chain couples TRBV14 to TRBJ1-4; D gene uncertain. The V and J ends lost 2 bases and 8 bases respectively, with 15 bases between them. The CDR3 runs to 15 residues. CDR1 SGHDN and CDR2 FVKESK come from the germline V gene.

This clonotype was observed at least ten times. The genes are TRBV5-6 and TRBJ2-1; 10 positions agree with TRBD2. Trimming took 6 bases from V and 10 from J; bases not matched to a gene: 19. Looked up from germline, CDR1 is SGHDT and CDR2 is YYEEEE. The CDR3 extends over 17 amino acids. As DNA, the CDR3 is TGTGCCAGCACCTTAAACATTGGAAGCGGGAGGGCAGGGGAGCAGTTCTTC. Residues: CASTLNIGSGRAGEQFF.

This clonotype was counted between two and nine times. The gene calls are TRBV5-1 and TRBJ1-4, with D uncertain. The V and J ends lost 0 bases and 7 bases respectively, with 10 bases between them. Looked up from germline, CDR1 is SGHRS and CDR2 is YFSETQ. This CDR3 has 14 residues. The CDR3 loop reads CASSLVVESEKLFF. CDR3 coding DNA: TGCGCCAGCAGCTTGGTGGTAGAGAGTGAAAAACTGTTTTTT. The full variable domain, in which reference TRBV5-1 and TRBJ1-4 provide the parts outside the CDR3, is KAGVTQTPRYLIKTRGQQVTLSCSPISGHRSVSWYQQTPGQGLQFLFEYFSETQRNKGNFPGRFSGRQFSNSRSEMNVSTLELGDSALYLCASSLVVESEKLFFGSGTQLSVL.

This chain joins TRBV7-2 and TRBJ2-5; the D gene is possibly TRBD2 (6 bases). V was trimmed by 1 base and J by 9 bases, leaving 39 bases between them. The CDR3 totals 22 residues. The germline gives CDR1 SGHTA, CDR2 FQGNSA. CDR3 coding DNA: TGTGCCAGCAGCTTAGGGGGCCCCGAGGGATATGTTGGCGGGACCCTTTCGAAGGCCCAGTACTTC. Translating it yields CASSLGGPEGYVGGTLSKAQYF.

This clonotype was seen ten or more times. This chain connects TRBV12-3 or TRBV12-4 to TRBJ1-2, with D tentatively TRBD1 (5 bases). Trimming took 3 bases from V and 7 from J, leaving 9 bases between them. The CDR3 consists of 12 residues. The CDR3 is CASSLRGFGYTF. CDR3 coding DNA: TGTGCCAGCAGTTTGCGGGGCTTTGGCTACACCTTC.

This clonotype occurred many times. CDR3 residues: CASSFGTGGAKTEAFF. In DNA, the CDR3 is TGCGCCAGCAGCTTCGGGACAGGGGGTGCGAAGACTGAAGCTTTCTTT. The rearrangement uses TRBV5-1 and TRBJ1-1, with TRBD1 identical over 11 bases. V lost 2 bases and J lost 5; bases outside the gene matches: 8. The CDR3 contains 16 residues. Per germline, CDR1 SGHRS and CDR2 YFSETQ.

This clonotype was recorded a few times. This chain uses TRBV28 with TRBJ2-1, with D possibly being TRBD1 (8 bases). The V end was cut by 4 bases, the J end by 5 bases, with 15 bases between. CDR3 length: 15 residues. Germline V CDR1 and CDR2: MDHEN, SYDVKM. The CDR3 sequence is CASSWTGRGHNEQFF. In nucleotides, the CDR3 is TGTGCCAGCAGTTGGACAGGGCGGGGGCACAATGAGCAGTTCTTC.

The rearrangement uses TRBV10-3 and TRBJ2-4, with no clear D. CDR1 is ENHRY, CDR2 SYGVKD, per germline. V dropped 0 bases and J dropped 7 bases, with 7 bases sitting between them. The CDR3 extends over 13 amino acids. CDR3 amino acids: CAISESDPNIQYF. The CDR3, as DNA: TGTGCCATCAGTGAGTCAGATCCCAACATTCAGTACTTC.

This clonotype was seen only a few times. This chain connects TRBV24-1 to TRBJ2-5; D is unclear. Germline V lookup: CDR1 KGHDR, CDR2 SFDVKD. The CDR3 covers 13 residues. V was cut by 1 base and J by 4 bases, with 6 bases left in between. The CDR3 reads CATSDFRSETQYF. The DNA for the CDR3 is TGTGCCACCAGTGATTTTCGATCAGAGACCCAGTACTTC.

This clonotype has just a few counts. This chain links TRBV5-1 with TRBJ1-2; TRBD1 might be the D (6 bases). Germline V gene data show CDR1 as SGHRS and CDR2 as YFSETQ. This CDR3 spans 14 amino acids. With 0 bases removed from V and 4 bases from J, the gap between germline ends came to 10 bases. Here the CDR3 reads CASSLVGGGYGYTF. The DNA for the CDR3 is TGCGCCAGCAGCTTGGTCGGAGGGGGCTATGGCTACACCTTC. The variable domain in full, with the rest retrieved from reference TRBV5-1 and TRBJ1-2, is KAGVTQTPRYLIKTRGQQVTLSCSPISGHRSVSWYQQTPGQGLQFLFEYFSETQRNKGNFPGRFSGRQFSNSRSEMNVSTLELGDSALYLCASSLVGGGYGYTFGSGTRLTVV.

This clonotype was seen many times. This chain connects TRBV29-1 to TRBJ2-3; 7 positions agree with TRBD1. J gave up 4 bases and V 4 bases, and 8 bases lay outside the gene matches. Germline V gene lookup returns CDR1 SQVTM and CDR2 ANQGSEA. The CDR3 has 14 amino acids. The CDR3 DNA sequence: TGCAGCGTTGGACAGGGCTCTTGGTCAGATACGCAGTATTTT. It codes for CSVGQGSWSDTQYF.

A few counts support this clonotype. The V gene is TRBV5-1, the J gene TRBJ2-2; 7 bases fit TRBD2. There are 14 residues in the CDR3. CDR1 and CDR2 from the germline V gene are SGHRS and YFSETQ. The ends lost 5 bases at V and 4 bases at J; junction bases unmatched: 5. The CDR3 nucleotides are TGCGCCAGCAGTTCCTCTAGCGGCACCGGGGAGCTGTTTTTT. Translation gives CASSSSSGTGELFF.

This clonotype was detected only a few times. Here the CDR3 DNA reads TGTGCCAGCAGCAGTCGCAGGGGAAATCAGCCCCAGCATTTT. Protein: CASSSRRGNQPQHF. The chain has TRBV7-2 and TRBJ1-5, with D possibly matching TRBD1 (6 bases). Trimming removed 5 bases from V and 4 bases from J, with 12 bases in between. This CDR3 comprises 14 residues. Germline assignment: CDR1 SGHTA and CDR2 FQGNSA.

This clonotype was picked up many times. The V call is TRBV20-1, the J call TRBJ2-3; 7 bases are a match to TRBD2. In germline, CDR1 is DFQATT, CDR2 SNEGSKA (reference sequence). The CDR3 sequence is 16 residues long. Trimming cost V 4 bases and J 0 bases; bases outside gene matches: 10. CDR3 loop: CSATNRRTRSTDTQYF. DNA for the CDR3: TGCAGTGCTACAAACCGAAGGACTAGAAGCACAGATACGCAGTATTTT.

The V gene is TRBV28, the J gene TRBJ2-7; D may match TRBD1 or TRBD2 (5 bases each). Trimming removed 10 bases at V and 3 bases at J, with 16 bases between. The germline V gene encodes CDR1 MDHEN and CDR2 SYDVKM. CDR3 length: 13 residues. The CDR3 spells CATRYQGVYEQYF. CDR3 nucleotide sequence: TGTGCCACCCGCTATCAGGGAGTCTACGAGCAGTACTTC.

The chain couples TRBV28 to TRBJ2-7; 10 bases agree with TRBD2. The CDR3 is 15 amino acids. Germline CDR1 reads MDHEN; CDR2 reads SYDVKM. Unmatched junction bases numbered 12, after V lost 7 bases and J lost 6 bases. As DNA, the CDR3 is TGTGCCAGCACGCTAGCGGGAGTTTTATGGGCCGAGCAGTACTTC. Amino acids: CASTLAGVLWAEQYF.

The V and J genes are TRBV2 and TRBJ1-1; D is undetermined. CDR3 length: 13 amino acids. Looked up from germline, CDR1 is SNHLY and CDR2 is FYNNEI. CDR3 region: CAAGVEVNTEAFF. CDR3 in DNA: TGTGCGGCGGGAGTCGAAGTGAACACTGAAGCTTTCTTT.

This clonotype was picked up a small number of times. The CDR3 nucleotides are TGTGCCAGCAGTCGTCCTAGCAATCAGCCCCAGCATTTT. Protein: CASSRPSNQPQHF. V usage is TRBV7-2 and J usage is TRBJ1-5; D is uncertain. The germline CDR1 and CDR2 sequences are SGHTA and FQGNSA. CDR3 length equals 13 residues. Trimming stripped 6 bases from V and 0 bases from J, with 6 bases between.

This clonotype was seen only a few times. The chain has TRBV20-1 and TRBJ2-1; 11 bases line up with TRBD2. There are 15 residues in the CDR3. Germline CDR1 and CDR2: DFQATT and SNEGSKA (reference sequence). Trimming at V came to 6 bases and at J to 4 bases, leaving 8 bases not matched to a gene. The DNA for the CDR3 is TGCAGTGCCCCTACCGGGACTAGCGGATACAATGAGCAGTTCTTC. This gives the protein CSAPTGTSGYNEQFF.

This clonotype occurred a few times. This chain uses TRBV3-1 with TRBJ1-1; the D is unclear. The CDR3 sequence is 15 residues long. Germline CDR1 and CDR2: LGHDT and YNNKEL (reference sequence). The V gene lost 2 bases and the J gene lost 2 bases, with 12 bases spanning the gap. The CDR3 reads CASSQPGGGNTEAFF. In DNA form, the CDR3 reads TGTGCCAGCAGCCAACCCGGCGGCGGTAACACTGAAGCTTTCTTT.

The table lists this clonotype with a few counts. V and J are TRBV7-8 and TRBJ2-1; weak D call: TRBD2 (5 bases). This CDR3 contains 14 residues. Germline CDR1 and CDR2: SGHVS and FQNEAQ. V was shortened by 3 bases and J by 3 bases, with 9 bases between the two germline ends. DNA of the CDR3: TGTGCCAGCAGCTTCGGGGATTTCTACAATGAGCAGTTCTTC. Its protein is CASSFGDFYNEQFF.

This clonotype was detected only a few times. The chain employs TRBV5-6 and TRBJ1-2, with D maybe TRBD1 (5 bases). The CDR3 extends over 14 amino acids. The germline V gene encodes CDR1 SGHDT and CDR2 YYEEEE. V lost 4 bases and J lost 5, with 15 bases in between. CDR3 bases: TGTGCCAGCAGCGAGTATCAGGGCCCTTATGGCTACACCTTC. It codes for CASSEYQGPYGYTF.

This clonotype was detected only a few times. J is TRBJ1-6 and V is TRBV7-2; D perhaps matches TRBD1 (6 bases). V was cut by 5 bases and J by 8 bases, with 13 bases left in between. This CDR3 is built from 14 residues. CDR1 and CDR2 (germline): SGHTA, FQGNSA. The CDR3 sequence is CASSIQGGDSPLHF. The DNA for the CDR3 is TGTGCCAGCAGCATACAGGGAGGGGATTCACCCCTCCACTTT.

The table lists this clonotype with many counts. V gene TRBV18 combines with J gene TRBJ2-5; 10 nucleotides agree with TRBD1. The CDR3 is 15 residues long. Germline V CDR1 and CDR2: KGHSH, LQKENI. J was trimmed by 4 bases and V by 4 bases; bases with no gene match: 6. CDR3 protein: CASSLSDRGSETQYF. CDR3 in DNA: TGTGCCAGCTCACTCTCGGACAGGGGGTCAGAGACCCAGTACTTC.

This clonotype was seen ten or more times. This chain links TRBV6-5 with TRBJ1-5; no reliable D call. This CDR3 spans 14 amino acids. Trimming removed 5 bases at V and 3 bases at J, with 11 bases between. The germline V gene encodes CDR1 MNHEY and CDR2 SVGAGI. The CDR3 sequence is CASSRAQHNQPQHF. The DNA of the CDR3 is TGTGCCAGCAGTCGAGCACAGCACAATCAGCCCCAGCATTTT.

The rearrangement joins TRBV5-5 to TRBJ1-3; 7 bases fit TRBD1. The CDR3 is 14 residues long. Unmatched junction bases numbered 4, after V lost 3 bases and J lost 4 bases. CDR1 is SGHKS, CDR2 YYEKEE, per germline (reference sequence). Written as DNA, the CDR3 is TGTGCCAGCAGCTCTATACAGGGGGGAAACACCATATATTTT. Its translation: CASSSIQGGNTIYF. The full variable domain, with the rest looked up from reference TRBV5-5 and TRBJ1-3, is DAGVTQSPTHLIKTRGQQVTLRCSPISGHKSVSWYQQVLGQGPQFIFQYYEKEERGRGNFPDRFSARQFPNYSSELNVNALLLGDSALYLCASSSIQGGNTIYFGEGSWLTVV.

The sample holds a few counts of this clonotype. CDR3 protein: CASSAPRGDNYGYTF. CDR3 nucleotides: TGTGCCAGCAGCGCCCCCCGGGGGGATAACTATGGCTACACCTTC. The chain joins TRBV28 to TRBJ1-2; tentatively, D is TRBD1 (5 bases). The length of the CDR3 is 15 residues. The V end was cut by 6 bases, the J end by 1 base, with 15 bases between. The germline V gene encodes CDR1 MDHEN and CDR2 SYDVKM.

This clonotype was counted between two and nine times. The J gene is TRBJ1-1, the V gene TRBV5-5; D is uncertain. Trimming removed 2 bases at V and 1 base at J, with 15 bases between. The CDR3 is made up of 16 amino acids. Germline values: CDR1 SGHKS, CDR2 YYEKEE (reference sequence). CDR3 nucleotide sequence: TGTGCCAGCAGCTTACCTGCAGGCCTCGGGAACACTGAAGCTTTCTTT. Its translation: CASSLPAGLGNTEAFF.

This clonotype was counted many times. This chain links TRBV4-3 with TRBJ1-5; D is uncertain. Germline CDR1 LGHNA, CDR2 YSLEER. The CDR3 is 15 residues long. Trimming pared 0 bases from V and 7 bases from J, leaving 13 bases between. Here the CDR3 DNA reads TGCGCCAGCAGCCAAGATAGGACCGGAAGGCAGCCCCAGCATTTT. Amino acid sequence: CASSQDRTGRQPQHF.